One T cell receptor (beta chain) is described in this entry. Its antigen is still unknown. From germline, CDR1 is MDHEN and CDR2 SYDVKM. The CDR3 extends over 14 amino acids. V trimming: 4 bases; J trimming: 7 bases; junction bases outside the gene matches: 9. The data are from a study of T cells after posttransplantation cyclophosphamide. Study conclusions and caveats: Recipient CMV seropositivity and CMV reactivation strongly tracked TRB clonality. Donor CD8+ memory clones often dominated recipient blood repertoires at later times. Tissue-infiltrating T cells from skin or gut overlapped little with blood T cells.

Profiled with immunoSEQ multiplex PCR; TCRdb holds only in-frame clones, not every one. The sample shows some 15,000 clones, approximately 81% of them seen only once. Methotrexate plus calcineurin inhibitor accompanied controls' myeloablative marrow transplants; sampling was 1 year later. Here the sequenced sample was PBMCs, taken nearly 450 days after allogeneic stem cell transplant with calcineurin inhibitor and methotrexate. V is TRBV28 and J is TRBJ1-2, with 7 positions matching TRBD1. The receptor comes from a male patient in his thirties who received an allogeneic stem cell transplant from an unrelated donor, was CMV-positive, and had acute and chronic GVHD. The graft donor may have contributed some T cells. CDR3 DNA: TGTGCCAGCAGTTATGGGGCAGGGGGTGGTGGCTACACCTTC. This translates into CASSYGAGGGGYTF.